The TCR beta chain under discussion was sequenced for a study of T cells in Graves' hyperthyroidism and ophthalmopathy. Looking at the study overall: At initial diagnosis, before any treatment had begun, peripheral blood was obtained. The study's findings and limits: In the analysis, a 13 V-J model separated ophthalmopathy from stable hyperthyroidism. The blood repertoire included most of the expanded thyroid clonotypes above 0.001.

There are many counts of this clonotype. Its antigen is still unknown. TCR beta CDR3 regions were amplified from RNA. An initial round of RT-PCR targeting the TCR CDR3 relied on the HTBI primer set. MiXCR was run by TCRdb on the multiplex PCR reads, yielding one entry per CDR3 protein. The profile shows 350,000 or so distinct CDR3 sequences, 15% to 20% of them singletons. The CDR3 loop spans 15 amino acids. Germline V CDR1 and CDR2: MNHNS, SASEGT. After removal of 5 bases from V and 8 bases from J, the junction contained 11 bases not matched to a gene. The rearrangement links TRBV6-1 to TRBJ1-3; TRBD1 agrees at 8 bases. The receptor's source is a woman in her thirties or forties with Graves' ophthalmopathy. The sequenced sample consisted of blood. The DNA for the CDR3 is TGTGCCAGCAGTCAAAGGACAGGGACGGCGGACACCATATATTTT. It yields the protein CASSQRTGTADTIYF.